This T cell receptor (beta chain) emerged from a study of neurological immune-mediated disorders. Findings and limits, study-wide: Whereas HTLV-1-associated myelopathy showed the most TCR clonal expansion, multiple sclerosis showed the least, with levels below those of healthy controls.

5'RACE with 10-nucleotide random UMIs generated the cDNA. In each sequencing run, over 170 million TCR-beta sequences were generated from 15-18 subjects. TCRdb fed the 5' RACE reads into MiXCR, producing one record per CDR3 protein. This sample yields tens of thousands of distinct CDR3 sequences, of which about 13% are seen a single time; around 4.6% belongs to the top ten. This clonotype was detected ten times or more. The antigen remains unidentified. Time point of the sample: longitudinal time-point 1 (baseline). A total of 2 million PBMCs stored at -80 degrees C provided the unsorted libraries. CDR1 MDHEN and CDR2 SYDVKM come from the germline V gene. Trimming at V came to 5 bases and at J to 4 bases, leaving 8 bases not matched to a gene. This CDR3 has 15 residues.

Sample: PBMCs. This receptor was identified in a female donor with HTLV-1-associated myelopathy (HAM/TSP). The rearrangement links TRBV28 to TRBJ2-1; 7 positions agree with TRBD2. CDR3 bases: TGTGCCAGCAGTGACGAGCGGGGACCGTACAATGAGCAGTTCTTC. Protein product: CASSDERGPYNEQFF.